This entry lists 11 T cell receptor beta chains sequenced from one sample in a study. TCRdb processed the RT-PCR reads anew with MiXCR; each CDR3 protein has one entry. The sample lists about 680,000 distinct CDR3 sequences; approximately 15% were seen once. Sequences were obtained from memory CD4+ T cells from blood. Every receptor here comes from a female donor in good health, serving as a healthy control.

The gene calls are TRBV30 and TRBJ2-7; 9 positions agree with TRBD1. With V trimmed by 3 bases and J by 12 bases, 12 bases remained unmatched. This CDR3 is 13 amino acids long. Germline-derived CDR1 and CDR2 are GTSNPN and SVGIG (reference sequence). This CDR3 is CAWRQTGTGIPYF. Here the CDR3 DNA reads TGTGCCTGGAGACAAACCGGGACAGGGATTCCGTACTTC.

This chain links TRBV7-2 with TRBJ2-1; 8 bases align to TRBD2. The CDR3 has 16 residues. CDR1 is SGHTA and CDR2 is FQGNSA in the germline V gene. Losses at the gene ends were 5 bases for V and 5 bases for J; bases not matched to a gene: 11. DNA of the CDR3: TGTGCCAGCAGCCAGGCGGGCACTAGCGGAAACAATGAGCAGTTCTTC. Protein sequence: CASSQAGTSGNNEQFF.

This clonotype was seen more than once but under ten times. The V gene is TRBV24-1, the J gene TRBJ2-1; no reliable D call. CDR1 is KGHDR and CDR2 is SFDVKD in the germline V gene. The CDR3 contains 15 residues. V lost 2 bases and J 5 bases, leaving 12 bases between the germline ends. Here the CDR3 DNA reads TGTGCCACCAGTGATTCCGGCCCTCCGGACAATGAGCAGTTCTTC. This sequence encodes CATSDSGPPDNEQFF.

This clonotype has a count of ten or more. CDR3 coding DNA: TGTGCCAGCAGTTACTCGATAGGGGGCCACTCGCCTTATGGCTACACCTTC. Protein: CASSYSIGGHSPYGYTF. The J gene is TRBJ1-2, the V gene TRBV6-5; the match to TRBD1 covers 7 bases. Germline V gene lookup returns CDR1 MNHEY and CDR2 SVGAGI. Trimming at V came to 0 bases and at J to 5 bases, leaving 12 bases not matched to a gene. The CDR3 has 17 amino acids.

The rearrangement links TRBV5-1 to TRBJ2-2; a weak D match, TRBD1 (6 bases). Germline CDR1 and CDR2: SGHRS and YFSETQ. The CDR3 is 15 residues long. The ends were cut back, 6 bases at V and 0 bases at J, with 12 bases in the middle. Here the CDR3 reads CASNQGSANTGELFF. For the CDR3, the DNA is TGCGCCAGCAACCAGGGGTCCGCGAACACCGGGGAGCTGTTTTTT.

This clonotype was counted a few times. The rearrangement joins TRBV6-2 or TRBV6-3 to TRBJ2-3, with 7 bases identical to TRBD2. CDR3 length: 16 amino acids. The germline V gene encodes CDR1 MNHEY and CDR2 SVGEGT. With 2 bases clipped from V and 2 bases from J, the junction kept 7 bases outside the gene matches. The CDR3 nucleotides are TGTGCCAGCAGTTACGGTAGCGGGTCCCACACAGATACGCAGTATTTT. Translating gives CASSYGSGSHTDTQYF.

The sample holds a few counts of this clonotype. At one of its ends the junction is not consistent with the germline gene, which may arise from a read error. V gene TRBV12-3 or TRBV12-4 combines with J gene TRBJ2-3; TRBD2 might be the D (6 bases). This CDR3 is built from 12 residues. CDR3 bases: TGTGCCAGCAGTTTAGCGCGGACTAACCAGCGTTTT. As protein: CASSLARTNQRF.

This clonotype was found once. This rearrangement joins TRBV30 to TRBJ1-2, with a tentative D call TRBD1 (5 bases). Germline V gene data show CDR1 as GTSNPN and CDR2 as SVGIG (reference sequence). The length of the CDR3 is 13 residues. V dropped 0 bases and J dropped 3 bases, with 8 bases sitting between them. The chain's CDR3 is CAWSVRDYYGYTF. The CDR3 region has the DNA TGTGCCTGGAGTGTCAGGGATTACTATGGCTACACCTTC.

The CDR3 bases are TGTGCCAGCAGCCCTTTAGCGGGACTAGCGGGAGACGCTTACGAGCAGTACTTC. It translates to CASSPLAGLAGDAYEQYF. This rearrangement joins TRBV7-9 to TRBJ2-7, with 14 bases aligning to TRBD2. V shed 5 bases, J shed 4 bases, and the junction held 13 bases outside the gene matches. CDR1 and CDR2 from the germline V gene are SEHNR and FQNEAQ (reference sequence). The CDR3 contains 18 residues.

In nucleotides, the CDR3 is TGTGCCATCAGCCCGTTAGCGGGGGGAAACAATGAGCAGTTCTTC. Protein sequence: CAISPLAGGNNEQFF. This chain links TRBV10-3 with TRBJ2-1, with 10 nucleotides matching TRBD2. The CDR3 extends over 15 amino acids. The V gene's germline CDR1 is ENHRY and CDR2 SYGVKD. The J segment lost 5 bases and the V segment lost 6 bases, leaving 7 bases of the junction unmatched.

This clonotype was seen ten or more times. The chain couples TRBV5-1 to TRBJ1-1; 11 positions match TRBD1. CDR3 length: 16 amino acids. Trimming removed 0 bases from V and 5 bases from J; junction bases left unmatched: 6. Germline loops: CDR1 SGHRS, CDR2 YFSETQ. The CDR3: CASSLAGTGGGTEAFF. The CDR3 DNA sequence: TGCGCCAGCAGCTTGGCTGGGACAGGGGGAGGTACTGAAGCTTTCTTT.